The rows below give T cell receptor beta chains drawn from one sample of a study of PD-L1 blockade in urothelial cancer. The assay was immunoSEQ multiplex PCR, and TCRdb's table has in-frame clones only and misses some. In the table there are roughly 120,000 clones, 85% to 95% of which are singletons. Sequenced material: PBMCs, taken around atezolizumab (anti-PD-L1) treatment. The source of these receptors is a man aged 55 to 70 with urothelial cancer. Each CDR3 is given with its conserved first and last residue. The D gene is left open where the match is weak. Clone size, where shown, is once, few, many, or a class for clones that have expanded.

clone size	J gene	D gene	V gene	CDR3 protein	CDR3 DNA
few	TRBJ1-1	NA	TRBV14	CASASSMNTEAFF	TGTGCCAGCGCGTCGTCGATGAACACTGAAGCTTTCTTT
NA	TRBJ2-1	TRBD2	TRBV4-3	CASSQELSGDEQFF	TGCGCCAGCAGCCAAGAATTGAGCGGGGATGAGCAGTTCTTC
NA	TRBJ2-1	TRBD1	TRBV7-3	CASSINRGYNEQFF	TGTGCCAGCAGCATAAACAGGGGTTACAATGAGCAGTTCTTC
many	TRBJ1-5	NA	TRBV28	CASSLPGDIQSFIQPQHF	TGTGCCAGCAGTTTGCCAGGGGACATACAATCATTTATCCAGCCCCAGCATTTT
NA	TRBJ2-7	NA	TRBV29-1	CSVQGHNYEQYF	TGCAGCGTGCAGGGGCACAACTACGAGCAGTACTTC
NA	TRBJ1-1	NA	TRBV7-2	CASSLDSGGLEAFF	TGTGCCAGCAGCTTAGATTCGGGGGGCTTGGAAGCTTTCTTT
NA	TRBJ1-1	NA	TRBV19	CASSRIAAGNTEAFF	TGTGCCAGTAGTAGGATTGCGGCGGGTAACACTGAAGCTTTCTTT
NA	TRBJ2-7	TRBD1	TRBV4-3	CASSQGRQGAYEQYF	TGCGCCAGCAGCCAAGGCAGGCAGGGGGCCTACGAGCAGTACTTC
once	TRBJ2-3	NA	TRBV4-3	CASSQADGSHGDTQYF	TGCGCCAGCAGCCAAGCCGACGGGAGTCACGGAGATACGCAGTATTTT
NA	TRBJ1-2	NA	TRBV7-2	CASSETGFYGYTF	TGTGCCAGCAGCGAGACAGGTTTCTATGGCTACACCTTC
once	TRBJ2-3	NA	TRBV7-9	CASDEGELQYF	TGTGCCAGCGATGAGGGAGAACTGCAGTATTTT
NA	TRBJ2-7	NA	TRBV7-6	CAREDGGDEQYF	TGTGCCAGGGAAGATGGTGGAGACGAGCAGTACTTC
NA	TRBJ2-7	TRBD2	TRBV11-2	CASSPTSGSDEQYF	TGTGCCAGCAGCCCGACTAGCGGGAGCGACGAGCAGTACTTC
NA	TRBJ2-3	TRBD2	TRBV7-2	CASSTRLAGLDTQYF	TGTGCCAGCAGCACTAGACTAGCGGGGTTAGATACGCAGTATTTT
once	TRBJ1-2	NA	TRBV19	CASSIARERGYTF	TGTGCCAGTAGTATAGCCAGGGAACGTGGCTACACCTTC
NA	TRBJ2-1	TRBD2	TRBV15	CATSREGGRGPYNEQFF	TGTGCCACCAGCAGAGAGGGCGGGAGGGGTCCCTACAATGAGCAGTTCTTC
NA	TRBJ2-7	NA	TRBV11-2	CASSPRYEQYF	TGTGCCAGCAGCCCACGGTACGAGCAGTACTTC
NA	TRBJ2-5	TRBD1	TRBV4-1	CASSQAGQGEETQYF	TGCGCCAGCAGCCAAGCGGGACAGGGTGAAGAGACCCAGTACTTC
NA	TRBJ2-3	TRBD2	TRBV6-6	CASSYSGLVDTQYF	TGTGCCAGCAGTTACTCCGGACTAGTGGATACGCAGTATTTT
NA	TRBJ2-1	TRBD2	TRBV5-6	CASSLAGSSGDNEQFF	TGTGCCAGCAGCTTGGCCGGGTCTAGCGGAGACAATGAGCAGTTCTTC
NA	TRBJ2-2	NA	TRBV10-3	CAISDSTGELFF	TGTGCCATCAGTGATAGCACCGGGGAGCTGTTTTTT
NA	TRBJ1-1	TRBD1	TRBV4-2	CASSQRTGGTEAFF	TGTGCCAGCAGCCAGAGGACAGGAGGTACTGAAGCTTTCTTT
NA	TRBJ2-7	TRBD1	TRBV5-6	CASSLSFRDRATYEQYF	TGTGCCAGCAGCTTGTCTTTTCGGGACAGGGCGACCTACGAGCAGTACTTC
NA	TRBJ2-3	NA	TRBV15	CATSSLSSADTQYF	TGTGCCACCAGCAGTCTATCTAGCGCAGATACGCAGTATTTT
NA	TRBJ2-4	TRBD1	TRBV7-7	CASSLVAVNRAGQGIRIQYF	TGTGCCAGCAGCTTAGTTGCAGTTAATCGGGCGGGACAGGGGATTCGCATTCAGTACTTC
NA	TRBJ1-1	NA	TRBV11-2	CASSLSRLNTEAFF	TGTGCCAGCAGCTTAAGTCGGTTGAACACTGAAGCTTTCTTT
NA	TRBJ1-5	NA	TRBV27	CASSPWDNHSNQPQHF	TGTGCCAGCAGCCCTTGGGACAACCATAGCAATCAGCCCCAGCATTTT
NA	TRBJ1-2	NA	TRBV5-1	CASSLAPGTTYDYTF	TGCGCCAGCAGCTTGGCCCCCGGGACAACTTATGATTACACCTTC
NA	TRBJ2-1	TRBD1	TRBV7-2	CASSSVQGTGNEQFF	TGTGCCAGCAGCTCCGTACAGGGGACGGGAAATGAGCAGTTCTTC
NA	TRBJ2-3	NA	TRBV6-5	CASKTTAGSPDTQYF	TGTGCCAGCAAAACAACCGCCGGGTCCCCAGATACGCAGTATTTT